The rows below give T cell receptor beta chains drawn from one sample of a study of cytomegalovirus exposure and HLA in healthy donors. Generated by immunoSEQ multiplex PCR, the TCRdb table keeps only in-frame clones and is missing some. The sample shows 150,000 to 200,000 clones, approximately 81% of them seen only once. The source material was PBMCs. All receptors derive from a man aged 18 to 35 in good health and CMV-seropositive. Each CDR3 is given with its conserved first and last residue. D genes are given only for firm matches. Clone size appears in some rows only: once, few, many, or a class for an expanded clone.

cdr3_length j_call clone_size v_call d_call cdr3_nt cdr3_aa
14 TRBJ1-5 - TRBV6-5 TRBD1 TGTGCCAGCAAAATGACAGGGAGGAATCAGCCCCAGCATTTT CASKMTGRNQPQHF
14 TRBJ2-5 - TRBV5-1 - TGCGCCAGCAGCTTGGTAGGGGAACAAGAGACCCAGTACTTC CASSLVGEQETQYF
13 TRBJ1-1 - TRBV5-8 - TGTGCCAGCAGGTCACCTAGGTACACTGAAGCTTTCTTT CASRSPRYTEAFF
13 TRBJ2-1 - TRBV7-2 - TGTGCCAGCAGCTCGACAGGTTACAATGAGCAGTTCTTC CASSSTGYNEQFF
15 TRBJ2-5 - TRBV7-2 - TGTGCCAGCAGCTTAGGTAGGGGAGGTACAGAGACCCAGTACTTC CASSLGRGGTETQYF
12 TRBJ1-6 - TRBV6-5 TRBD1 TGTGCCAGCAGTTCACAGGGGTCACCCCTCCACTTT CASSSQGSPLHF
15 TRBJ2-6 few TRBV6-5 TRBD1 TGTGCCAGCAGACACAGGGGGCCCGGGGCCAACGGCCTGACTTTC CASRHRGPGANGLTF
15 TRBJ1-3 - TRBV7-3 TRBD1 TGTGCCAGCAGCTTAAGGCAGGGGGCAGGAAACACCATATATTTT CASSLRQGAGNTIYF
15 TRBJ2-1 - TRBV6-5 TRBD2 TGTGCCAGCAGGACAACTAGCGGGGGACACAATGAGCAGTTCTTC CASRTTSGGHNEQFF
15 TRBJ1-5 few TRBV12-5 TRBD1 TGTGCTAGTGGCCTAGACAGGGGTTTTTTTCAGCCCCAGCATTTT CASGLDRGFFQPQHF
15 TRBJ2-4 - TRBV7-9 TRBD1 TGTGCCAGCAGCTCCCGACAGGGAGAACAGAACAGTCAGTACTTC CASSSRQGEQNSQYF
14 TRBJ2-5 once TRBV5-1 TRBD1 TGCGCCAGCAGCTTGGCAGGGGGCCAAGAGACCCAGTACTTC CASSLAGGQETQYF
16 TRBJ2-1 - TRBV7-9 TRBD2 TGTGCCAGCAGCCCCCCGGGGGGGGGCTCCTACAATGAGCAGTTCTTC CASSPPGGGSYNEQFF
12 TRBJ2-1 - TRBV2 - TGTGCCAGCAGGAGGGACTTAGGTGAGCAGTTCTTC CASRRDLGEQFF
17 TRBJ1-4 - TRBV5-8 TRBD1 TGTGCCAGCAGCCCCGGGACAGGATTTGCAACTAATGAAAAACTGTTTTTT CASSPGTGFATNEKLFF
14 TRBJ1-1 - TRBV15 - TGTGCCACCCGGGCGGGGGGGAGTAACACTGAAGCTTTCTTT CATRAGGSNTEAFF
12 TRBJ2-2 - TRBV10-3 TRBD1 TGTGCCATCCTAGACAGGGCCGGGGAGCTGTTTTTT CAILDRAGELFF
11 TRBJ2-3 - TRBV20-1 - TGCAGTGCTCAATTTAGCGATACGCAGTATTTT CSAQFSDTQYF
15 TRBJ2-2 - TRBV15 - TGTGCCACCAGCAGAGATAGACTAGGGACCGGGGAGCTGTTTTTT CATSRDRLGTGELFF
14 TRBJ1-2 - TRBV5-4 - TGTGCCAGCAGCGTACCGACAGAACCTAACGGCTACACCTTC CASSVPTEPNGYTF
15 TRBJ1-1 once TRBV9 - TGTGCCAGCAGCGTAGATGGCTTCAGGAACACTGAAGCTTTCTTT CASSVDGFRNTEAFF
15 TRBJ1-2 - TRBV6-5 - TGTGCCAGCAGTTACTCGGACACCTCTAACTATGGCTACACCTTC CASSYSDTSNYGYTF
16 TRBJ2-2 - TRBV5-4 TRBD1 TGTGCCAGCAGCCCTGGCGGACAGGGGGTAGTCGGGGAGCTGTTTTTT CASSPGGQGVVGELFF
14 TRBJ1-1 - TRBV7-8 TRBD1 TGTGCCAGCAGCTTAGGGACAGGGAAGTTTGAAGCTTTCTTT CASSLGTGKFEAFF
17 TRBJ2-7 - TRBV18 - TGTGCCAGCTCAACGGGACTCCGCGGGGGCGATTCCTACGAGCAGTACTTC CASSTGLRGGDSYEQYF
14 TRBJ1-1 - TRBV28 - TGTGCCAGCAGCAAGGACTACCTTGGCACTGAAGCTTTCTTT CASSKDYLGTEAFF
17 TRBJ2-2 - TRBV5-5 - TGTGCCAGCAGCTCCGGAGGGGGGGCCTTGAACACCGGGGAGCTGTTTTTT CASSSGGGALNTGELFF
14 TRBJ2-7 - TRBV19 - TGTGCCAGTAGTATCCGCCACAGGGCCGACGAGCAGTACTTC CASSIRHRADEQYF
19 TRBJ2-3 - TRBV5-1 TRBD2 TGCGCCAGCAGCTTGTTGGGACTAGCGGGGGGGGCTAGCACAGATACGCAGTATTTT CASSLLGLAGGASTDTQYF
14 TRBJ2-5 once TRBV7-9 TRBD2 TGTGCCAGCAGCCGGAGCGGGGGGGGAGAGACCCAGTACTTC CASSRSGGGETQYF
15 TRBJ2-3 - TRBV27 TRBD2 TGTGCCAGCAGCTCGGGACTAGCGGGTACAGATACGCAGTATTTT CASSSGLAGTDTQYF
16 TRBJ2-1 - TRBV19 - TGTGCCAGTAGTACGTCGACAGGAAAGTCCTACAATGAGCAGTTCTTC CASSTSTGKSYNEQFF
14 TRBJ2-7 - TRBV5-4 - TGTGCCAGCAGCAGACTTGGTGGGAGCTACGAGCAGTACTTC CASSRLGGSYEQYF
13 TRBJ2-3 - TRBV6-1 - TGTGCCAGCAAAGGGGTTAGCACAGATACGCAGTATTTT CASKGVSTDTQYF
14 TRBJ1-2 - TRBV19 - TGTGCCAGTAGCCTTAACAGGGAACTTTCGGGCTACACCTTC CASSLNRELSGYTF
17 TRBJ1-1 - TRBV6-1 - TGTGCCAGCAGTGAATTTTTGACATCCGGAATGGACACTGAAGCTTTCTTT CASSEFLTSGMDTEAFF
15 TRBJ1-1 - TRBV6-6 - TGTGCCAGCAGTTACGGGGGGGGGAGGAACACTGAAGCTTTCTTT CASSYGGGRNTEAFF
12 TRBJ1-2 - TRBV30 - TGTGCCTGGAGTAGCGGGATCCATGGCTACACCTTC CAWSSGIHGYTF
16 TRBJ2-1 - TRBV6-1 TRBD2 TGTGCCAGCAGTGAGATAGGGCGGGGGATCTACAATGAGCAGTTCTTC CASSEIGRGIYNEQFF
15 TRBJ2-7 - TRBV7-2 TRBD2 TGTGCCAGCAGCTTTTCTAGCGGGGCGGATTACGAGCAGTACTTC CASSFSSGADYEQYF
14 TRBJ1-1 once TRBV19 - TGTGCCAGTAAAAGAGGGCGTTTCGACACTGAAGCTTTCTTT CASKRGRFDTEAFF
14 TRBJ2-7 few TRBV13 - TGTGCCAGCAGCTTAGAGGGGGTCTCCTACGAGCAGTACTTC CASSLEGVSYEQYF
15 TRBJ1-2 - TRBV4-2 TRBD1 TGTGCCAGCAGCCACGGACAGGGGGGTTTCTATGGCTACACCTTC CASSHGQGGFYGYTF
14 TRBJ2-4 - TRBV5-6 - TGTGCCAGCAGCATCAGGGGTAACAAAAACATTCAGTACTTC CASSIRGNKNIQYF
16 TRBJ2-1 - TRBV11-3 TRBD2 TGTGCCAGCAGCGCTCTACTAGCGGGGGGATACAATGAGCAGTTCTTC CASSALLAGGYNEQFF
14 TRBJ2-7 - TRBV7-6 TRBD1 TGTGCCAGCAGCCCTCGGACAGGGGCTACCGAGCAGTACTTC CASSPRTGATEQYF
17 TRBJ1-2 few TRBV19 - TGTGCCAGTACCCGTATAGGGGGTGCCGGGGACCAGGATGGCTACACCTTC CASTRIGGAGDQDGYTF
13 TRBJ2-5 - TRBV11-1 - TGTGCCAGCAGCTTCCTGCTCGAGGTGACCCAGTACTTC CASSFLLEVTQYF
17 TRBJ2-2 - TRBV5-8 TRBD1 TGTGCCAGCAGCTTGCAGGTGGCAGGGGGCCACACCGGGGAGCTGTTTTTT CASSLQVAGGHTGELFF
14 TRBJ2-3 - TRBV6-5 - TGTGCCAGCAGTTACTCTCAGGGGCTGGATACGCAGTATTTT CASSYSQGLDTQYF
12 TRBJ2-3 once TRBV5-6 - TGTGCCAGCAGCTCGGGCACAGATACGCAGTATTTT CASSSGTDTQYF
16 TRBJ2-1 - TRBV11-3 TRBD1 TGTGCCAGCAGCTCCCTCGGGACAGGGACCTACAATGAGCAGTTCTTC CASSSLGTGTYNEQFF
15 TRBJ2-7 - TRBV6-1 TRBD2 TGTGCCAGCAGTGAAGTCTCGGCGGGGGCCTACGAGCAGTACTTC CASSEVSAGAYEQYF
15 TRBJ2-1 - TRBV9 TRBD2 TGTGCCAGCAGCGCCAGCGGGGGGCTTTACAATGAGCAGTTCTTC CASSASGGLYNEQFF
15 TRBJ1-5 few TRBV27 TRBD1 TGTGCCAGCAGTTTATCAGGGGGCGGCAATCAGCCCCAGCATTTT CASSLSGGGNQPQHF
15 TRBJ1-6 - TRBV21-1 - TGTGCCAGCCCTACAGGGGAGTCCTTGAATTCACCCCTCCACTTT CASPTGESLNSPLHF